This is a list of T cell receptor beta chains from one sample in a study of T cell clones after liver transplantation. The repertoire was sequenced with immunoSEQ multiplex PCR; TCRdb's copy has only in-frame clones and lacks some. The sample yields some 61,000 clones, 60% to 80% seen once. This specimen consisted of CD4+ T cells from blood, obtained at the 22-month timepoint. Receptor source: a human patient who received a liver transplant. Some of the T cells might come from the graft donor. The CDR3 runs from the conserved cysteine through the conserved F or W. The order of the fields is CDR3 protein, CDR3 DNA, D gene, V gene, J gene, clone size. A D gene is named only where the DNA matches it firmly. Expanded clones are given a class, and other clones once, few, many or no size at all.

CDR3 protein: CASSGSVTNHEQYF
CDR3 DNA: TGCGCCAGCAGTGGGAGTGTCACGAACCACGAGCAGTACTTC
D gene: NA
V gene: TRBV10-2
J gene: TRBJ2-7
clone size: once

CDR3 protein: CASSHISRGAYEQYF
CDR3 DNA: TGTGCCAGCAGCCACATTTCCCGCGGAGCTTACGAGCAGTACTTC
D gene: NA
V gene: TRBV11-2
J gene: TRBJ2-7
clone size: NA

CDR3 protein: CASIAREGFYGYTF
CDR3 DNA: TGTGCCAGTATCGCTCGGGAGGGATTCTATGGCTACACCTTC
D gene: NA
V gene: TRBV19
J gene: TRBJ1-2
clone size: once

CDR3 protein: CASRAGQMNQPQHF
CDR3 DNA: TGTGCCAGCAGGGCGGGACAGATGAATCAGCCCCAGCATTTT
D gene: TRBD1
V gene: TRBV28
J gene: TRBJ1-5
clone size: NA

CDR3 protein: CASSFRGGTTEAFF
CDR3 DNA: TGTGCCAGCAGTTTCCGGGGGGGTACCACTGAAGCTTTCTTT
D gene: NA
V gene: TRBV11-2
J gene: TRBJ1-1
clone size: NA

CDR3 protein: CASSLTQGRETQYF
CDR3 DNA: TGTGCCAGCAGCTTGACCCAAGGAAGAGAGACCCAGTACTTC
D gene: NA
V gene: TRBV7-2
J gene: TRBJ2-5
clone size: NA

CDR3 protein: CASSLRRAASTDTQYF
CDR3 DNA: TGTGCCAGCAGCTTAAGGAGGGCAGCTAGCACAGATACGCAGTATTTT
D gene: NA
V gene: TRBV7-3
J gene: TRBJ2-3
clone size: NA

CDR3 protein: CASRAGQSPGANVLTF
CDR3 DNA: TGCGCCAGCAGGGCGGGACAGTCCCCTGGGGCCAACGTCCTGACTTTC
D gene: NA
V gene: TRBV5-1
J gene: TRBJ2-6
clone size: NA

CDR3 protein: CASSLLQELSEQYF
CDR3 DNA: TGTGCCAGCAGTTTATTACAGGAATTGAGCGAGCAGTACTTC
D gene: NA
V gene: TRBV28
J gene: TRBJ2-7
clone size: NA

CDR3 protein: CASSRTGNTEAFF
CDR3 DNA: TGTGCCAGCAGCCGGACGGGGAACACTGAAGCTTTCTTT
D gene: NA
V gene: TRBV5-5
J gene: TRBJ1-1
clone size: NA

CDR3 protein: CASSQDLSRDRVHEQYF
CDR3 DNA: TGTGCCAGCAGCCAAGATCTTAGTAGGGACAGGGTGCACGAGCAGTACTTC
D gene: TRBD1
V gene: TRBV4-2
J gene: TRBJ2-7
clone size: NA

CDR3 protein: CASRRTGELFF
CDR3 DNA: TGTGCCAGCAGGAGGACCGGGGAGCTGTTTTTT
D gene: NA
V gene: TRBV5-8
J gene: TRBJ2-2
clone size: NA

CDR3 protein: CASIGRRSSYNEQFF
CDR3 DNA: TGTGCCAGTATCGGCCGACGGAGCTCCTACAATGAGCAGTTCTTC
D gene: NA
V gene: TRBV19
J gene: TRBJ2-1
clone size: NA

CDR3 protein: CASSVGTGTNYGYTF
CDR3 DNA: TGTGCCAGCAGCGTAGGGACAGGGACTAACTATGGCTACACCTTC
D gene: TRBD1
V gene: TRBV9
J gene: TRBJ1-2
clone size: NA

CDR3 protein: CASSYSSGGDEQYF
CDR3 DNA: TGTGCCAGCAGTTACTCGTCCGGGGGCGACGAGCAGTACTTC
D gene: NA
V gene: TRBV6-4
J gene: TRBJ2-7
clone size: NA

CDR3 protein: CASSSGQNTEAFF
CDR3 DNA: TGTGCCAGCAGTTCTGGCCAAAACACTGAAGCTTTCTTT
D gene: NA
V gene: TRBV28
J gene: TRBJ1-1
clone size: NA

CDR3 protein: CASSTFAKNTGELFF
CDR3 DNA: TGTGCCAGCAGTACCTTCGCCAAGAACACCGGGGAGCTGTTTTTT
D gene: NA
V gene: TRBV28
J gene: TRBJ2-2
clone size: NA

CDR3 protein: CASSAGRDLSGNTIYF
CDR3 DNA: TGTGCCAGCTCAGCAGGGAGGGATCTCTCTGGAAACACCATATATTTT
D gene: NA
V gene: TRBV18
J gene: TRBJ1-3
clone size: NA